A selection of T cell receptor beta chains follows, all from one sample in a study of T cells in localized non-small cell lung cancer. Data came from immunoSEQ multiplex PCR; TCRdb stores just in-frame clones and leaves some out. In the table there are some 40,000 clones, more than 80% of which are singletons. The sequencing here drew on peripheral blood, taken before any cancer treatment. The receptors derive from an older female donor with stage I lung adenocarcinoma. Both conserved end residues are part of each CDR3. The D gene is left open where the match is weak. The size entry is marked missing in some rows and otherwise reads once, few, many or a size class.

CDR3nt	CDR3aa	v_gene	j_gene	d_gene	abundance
TGTGCCAGCAGCGGACAGTATAGCAATCAGCCCCAGCATTTT	CASSGQYSNQPQHF	TRBV6-1	TRBJ1-5	NA	NA
TGTGCCACCAGCAGTTATCTAAACAGGGGGTCGGAAGCCACAGATACGCAGTATTTT	CATSSYLNRGSEATDTQYF	TRBV15	TRBJ2-3	TRBD1	once
TGTGCCAGCAGTTTCTGGACGGGGAATTCCTACAATGAGCAGTTCTTC	CASSFWTGNSYNEQFF	TRBV28	TRBJ2-1	NA	once
TGTGCCATCAGTGGAACTAGCGGGGGGGGAGATACGCAGTATTTT	CAISGTSGGGDTQYF	TRBV10-3	TRBJ2-3	TRBD2	once
TGTGCCAGCAGCCAATCCCGAGGGGCGTATGGCATGAACACTGAAGCTTTCTTT	CASSQSRGAYGMNTEAFF	TRBV28	TRBJ1-1	NA	NA
TGTGCCAGCAGCCGCGGGACTAGCGGGGGGGGTAATGAGCAGTTCTTC	CASSRGTSGGGNEQFF	TRBV7-2	TRBJ2-1	TRBD2	NA
TGTGCCAGCAGTCTAGGAAACATTCAGTACTTC	CASSLGNIQYF	TRBV27	TRBJ2-4	NA	few
TGTGCCATCAGTCGACAGGGAACTAACACTGAAGCTTTCTTT	CAISRQGTNTEAFF	TRBV10-3	TRBJ1-1	TRBD1	NA
TGTGCCAGCAGTTTTGTCCGATGGGAGACCCAGTACTTC	CASSFVRWETQYF	TRBV2	TRBJ2-5	NA	NA
TGCGCCAGCACCCCACAGGGAATTGGCACTGAAGCTTTCTTT	CASTPQGIGTEAFF	TRBV5-1	TRBJ1-1	NA	NA
TGTGCCAGTAGTATATACCCAGGGGGGAAGTCACCCCTCCACTTT	CASSIYPGGKSPLHF	TRBV19	TRBJ1-6	TRBD1	NA
TGTGCCAGCACTTTTAGGACAGGCCCTTCCTCTGGAAACACCATATATTTT	CASTFRTGPSSGNTIYF	TRBV7-2	TRBJ1-3	TRBD1	NA
TGTGCCAGCAGCTTACAAAGCGGGGGGGCCAGGGAGCAGTTCTTC	CASSLQSGGAREQFF	TRBV7-2	TRBJ2-1	TRBD2	NA
TGTGCCAGCAGCTTGCAGGGGGCGCAGGGCAATCAGCCCCAGCATTTT	CASSLQGAQGNQPQHF	TRBV7-9	TRBJ1-5	TRBD1	NA
TGTGCCAGCAGCCTCGGGACTAGCGGGGGAAGTGAGCAGTTCTTC	CASSLGTSGGSEQFF	TRBV9	TRBJ2-1	TRBD2	NA
TGTGCCAGTAGGAGGCAGCTAAGCGCCTACAATGAGCAGTTCTTC	CASRRQLSAYNEQFF	TRBV19	TRBJ2-1	NA	NA